A single sample is the source of the 4 T cell receptor beta chains below, sequenced in a study of blood T cell repertoires in COVID-19. Measured with immunoSEQ multiplex PCR; TCRdb has only the in-frame clones, and not every one. The table has 270,000 or so clones, approximately 89% seen once; the top ten hold 3.5% to 5.5%. The specimen was peripheral blood. The receptors were sampled from a woman aged 40 to 49 who had recovered from COVID-19.

This clone was recorded once. The chain combines TRBV12-5 with TRBJ2-5; 8 bases map to TRBD2. CDR1 LGHNT and CDR2 FRNRAP come from the germline V gene. This CDR3 comprises 14 residues. Trimming cost V 6 bases and J 2 bases; bases outside gene matches: 5. The CDR3 DNA follows: TGTGCTAGTGGGCCCGGGACTAGTCAAGAGACCCAGTACTTC. Protein: CASGPGTSQETQYF.

This clone was detected many times. This chain connects TRBV30 to TRBJ2-6, with D unclear. V was clipped by 1 base and J by 2 bases, with 15 bases between them. Germline V gene lookup returns CDR1 GTSNPN and CDR2 SVGIG (reference sequence). This CDR3 spans 17 amino acids. The CDR3 protein is CAWSDSPGSPGANVLTF. The CDR3 bases are TGTGCCTGGAGTGACTCCCCAGGTTCTCCTGGGGCCAACGTCCTGACTTTC.

The genes are TRBV6-5 and TRBJ1-5, with D possibly matching TRBD1 (5 bases). The CDR3 spans 13 residues. V lost 8 bases, J lost 1 base, and 9 bases lay in between. Per the germline V gene, CDR1 is MNHEY and CDR2 is SVGAGI. DNA of the CDR3: TGTGCCAGCCAGGGTGGAAGCAATCAGCCCCAGCATTTT. The encoded protein is CASQGGSNQPQHF.

The chain uses TRBV27 and TRBJ1-6; D is possibly TRBD1 (6 bases). The length of the CDR3 is 18 residues. From germline, CDR1 is MNHEY and CDR2 SMNVEV (reference sequence). V lost 5 bases and J 2 bases, leaving 19 bases between the germline ends. The DNA of the CDR3 is TGTGCCAGCAGTCTTACCCCGGACAGAACCACCTATAATTCACCCCTCCACTTT. This gives the protein CASSLTPDRTTYNSPLHF.